A single sample gave rise to the 20 T cell receptor beta chains below, sequenced in a study of regulatory T cells in long-lasting Graves disease. Time point reported: newly diagnosed GD, antithyroid drugs for less than 3 months. Extracted RNA from PBMCs served as the source of the TCR library. Investigators prepared the TCR beta libraries by applying iRepertoire HTBI primers and Arm-PCR of CDR3 regions. TCRdb redid the calling of the multiplex PCR reads with MiXCR, one entry per CDR3 protein. The table shows around 240,000 distinct CDR3 sequences, with more than 15% occurring only once. These sequences were also reported in another study, on T cells in Graves' hyperthyroidism and ophthalmopathy.

Here the sequenced sample was peripheral blood mononuclear cells (PBMCs), taken at new diagnosis, from a patient treated with antithyroid drugs. These receptors all stem from a woman under 40 with Graves disease.

This clonotype was picked up many times. The chain employs TRBV27 and TRBJ1-2, with D maybe TRBD1 (5 bases). This CDR3 comprises 15 residues. Germline V lookup: CDR1 MNHEY, CDR2 SMNVEV (reference sequence). Trimming took off 0 bases at V and 7 bases at J, with 15 bases between the two ends. The CDR3 loop is CASSLSNAVGTGYTF. Written as DNA, the CDR3 is TGTGCCAGCAGTTTATCGAATGCGGTGGGGACTGGCTACACCTTC.

This clonotype has only a few counts. The CDR3 nucleotides read TGCAGTGCTAGTTTCATGAACACTGAAGCTTTCTTT. The encoded protein is CSASFMNTEAFF. The chain carries TRBV20-1 and TRBJ1-1; D gene unclear. Germline values: CDR1 DFQATT, CDR2 SNEGSKA (reference sequence). The CDR3 has 12 amino acids. V lost 3 bases to trimming and J lost 0 bases, with 5 bases between them.

This clonotype was observed at least ten times. V gene TRBV7-2 combines with J gene TRBJ2-2; perhaps TRBD2 as D (5 bases). Germline-derived CDR1 and CDR2 are SGHTA and FQGNSA. The CDR3 is 14 residues long. V lost 5 bases, J lost 7 bases, and 14 bases lay in between. Here the CDR3 reads CASSPLAVGGELFF. CDR3 in DNA: TGTGCCAGCAGCCCGCTAGCCGTGGGCGGGGAGCTGTTTTTT. Complete variable domain (other parts from reference TRBV7-2 and TRBJ2-2): GAGVSQSPSNKVTEKGKDVELRCDPISGHTALYWYRQSLGQGLEFLIYFQGNSAPDKSGLPSDRFSAERTGGSVSTLTIQRTQQEDSAVYLCASSPLAVGGELFFGEGSRLTVL.

This clonotype showed up just once. This clone may be a read error of a much larger clone one base away. This chain uses TRBV9 with TRBJ1-5; D ambiguous. The CDR3 has 15 residues. V was trimmed by 4 bases and J by 2 bases, leaving 13 bases between them. The germline V gene has CDR1 SGDLS and CDR2 YYNGEE. The CDR3 region is CASSLVAEGNQPQHF. CDR3 bases: TGTGCCAGCAGCTTGGTGGCGGAGGGCAATCAGCCCCAGCATTTT.

This clonotype occurred many times. The chain combines TRBV27 with TRBJ2-7, with 7 bases aligning to TRBD1. This CDR3 has 15 amino acids. The V gene end was trimmed by 5 bases and the J gene end by 4 bases; junction bases not matched to a gene: 11. CDR1 is MNHEY and CDR2 is SMNVEV in the germline V gene (reference sequence). The CDR3 sequence: CASSLVTGRGYEQYF. The CDR3 DNA reads TGTGCCAGCAGTCTCGTGACAGGGAGAGGGTACGAGCAGTACTTC.

Only a few counts were recorded for this clonotype. The chain is built from TRBV5-8 and TRBJ2-3; perhaps TRBD2 as D (5 bases). V lost 2 bases and J 3 bases, leaving 10 bases between the germline ends. CDR1 and CDR2 from the germline V gene are SGHTS and YDEGEE. The CDR3 is 14 amino acids. The chain's CDR3 is CASSFEGVTDTQYF. CDR3 nucleotides: TGTGCCAGCAGCTTCGAGGGCGTAACAGATACGCAGTATTTT.

In this sample, this clonotype turned up many times. This sequence joins TRBV6-1 and TRBJ2-1; D is undetermined. V lost 0 bases, J lost 7 bases, and 13 bases lay in between. The germline V gene encodes CDR1 MNHNS and CDR2 SASEGT. The CDR3 runs to 15 residues. The CDR3, as DNA: TGTGCCAGCAGTGAAGCTAGTGTTTTGGGGAATGAGCAGTTCTTC. Translation gives CASSEASVLGNEQFF.

This clonotype was observed a handful of times. This rearrangement joins TRBV6-5 to TRBJ2-4; 8 bases match TRBD1. The CDR3 covers 14 residues. CDR1 and CDR2 (germline): MNHEY, SVGAGI. With V trimmed by 4 bases and J by 9 bases, 8 bases remained unmatched. The CDR3 DNA is TGTGCCAGCAGTTCCTCCCTACAGGGGGGCATTCAGTACTTC. It is translated as CASSSSLQGGIQYF.

This clonotype was counted at least ten times. The chain has TRBV13 and TRBJ2-3; 10 nucleotides line up with TRBD2. This CDR3 contains 19 residues. The J segment lost 1 base and the V segment lost 1 base, leaving 11 bases of the junction unmatched. The germline V gene has CDR1 PRHDT and CDR2 FYEKMQ (reference sequence). The CDR3 nucleotides are TGTGCCAGCAGCTTAGTTTCCGGATTTCTAGCGGGGGGCACAGATACGCAGTATTTT. The encoded protein is CASSLVSGFLAGGTDTQYF.

The sample holds many counts of this clonotype. The V and J genes are TRBV12-3 or TRBV12-4 and TRBJ1-4; TRBD1 is a possible D gene (6 bases). Trimming took 5 bases from V and 8 from J, leaving 18 bases between them. This CDR3 comprises 15 residues. The chain's CDR3 is CASSGWDTAREKLFF. The DNA of the CDR3 is TGTGCCAGCAGTGGATGGGACACCGCTCGGGAAAAACTGTTTTTT.

This clonotype came up a few times. The CDR3: CASSQDRAQPNTEAFF. CDR3 nucleotides: TGCGCCAGCAGCCAAGATCGCGCCCAGCCAAACACTGAAGCTTTCTTT. This chain joins TRBV4-1 and TRBJ1-1; D gene uncertain. The germline V and J ends were trimmed by 0 bases and 2 bases, with 13 bases remaining between them. The CDR3 contains 16 residues. The germline V gene has CDR1 MGHRA and CDR2 YSYEKL.

This clonotype was counted at least ten times. This sequence joins TRBV7-9 and TRBJ1-1; a weak D match, TRBD1 (6 bases). V shed 4 bases and J shed 1 base, with 16 bases lying between them. The CDR3 has 16 amino acids. The germline gives CDR1 SEHNR, CDR2 FQNEAQ (reference sequence). DNA of the CDR3: TGTGCCAGCAGCTACCCCCGGGGGGGCCGGAACACTGAAGCTTTCTTT. It yields the protein CASSYPRGGRNTEAFF.

The chain joins TRBV5-5 to TRBJ2-7, with 12 bases that match TRBD2. CDR3 size: 16 residues. Germline V gene lookup returns CDR1 SGHKS and CDR2 YYEKEE (reference sequence). The V segment lost 2 bases and the J segment 2 bases; nucleotides outside the gene matches: 5. The CDR3 DNA reads TGTGCCAGCAGCTTACTAGCGGGGGGCCGAGCCTACGAGCAGTACTTC. It yields the protein CASSLLAGGRAYEQYF.

The CDR3 DNA sequence: TGTGCCAGCTCACCACGGAAAGAGACCCAGTACTTC. The encoded protein is CASSPRKETQYF. V and J are TRBV18 and TRBJ2-5; D remains ambiguous. V was shortened by 1 base and J by 3 bases, with 3 bases between the two germline ends. The germline V gene has CDR1 KGHSH and CDR2 LQKENI. The length of the CDR3 is 12 residues.

The CDR3 is CASSLGGTGPGYTF. The CDR3 coding sequence is TGTGCCAGCAGCTTGGGGGGGACAGGGCCCGGCTACACCTTC. The rearrangement uses TRBV5-4 and TRBJ1-2; 9 nucleotides agree with TRBD1. Germline trimming cut 0 bases from V and 8 bases from J; bases unmatched to any gene: 5. Germline lookup yields CDR1 SGHNT and CDR2 YYREEE (reference sequence). This CDR3 comprises 14 residues.

This clonotype showed up many times. The V and J genes are TRBV7-8 and TRBJ1-6; D unresolved. This CDR3 has 14 residues. The V gene's germline CDR1 is SGHVS and CDR2 FQNEAQ. The ends were cut back, 4 bases at V and 5 bases at J, with 9 bases in the middle. This CDR3 reads CASSSQLNNSPLHF. CDR3 DNA sequence: TGTGCCAGCAGCTCCCAATTGAATAATTCACCCCTCCACTTT.

Concerning this clonotype: This probably arose from a read error, given a far larger clone one base away. V is TRBV7-9 and J is TRBJ1-2; no definite D call. This CDR3 has 15 residues. CDR1 is SEHNR, CDR2 FQNEAQ, per germline (reference sequence). The CDR3 nucleotides read TGTGCCAGCAGCTTAAGCGTTGGGTATTGGGATGGCTGCACCTTC. The encoded protein is CASSLSVGYWDGCTF.

This clonotype has more than one count but fewer than ten. The rearrangement links TRBV6-1 to TRBJ1-5; 9 bases fit TRBD1. V lost 6 bases, J lost 1 base, and 4 bases stayed unmatched. The CDR3 length is 15 residues. The germline V gene has CDR1 MNHNS and CDR2 SASEGT. CDR3 DNA sequence: TGTGCCAGCAGGGGACAGGGTACGAGCAATCAGCCCCAGCATTTT. Amino acids: CASRGQGTSNQPQHF.

This clonotype was detected many times. The chain combines TRBV6-1 with TRBJ2-1, with 11 positions matching TRBD2. This CDR3 region has 14 residues. Germline V gene data show CDR1 as MNHNS and CDR2 as SASEGT. V was clipped by 6 bases and J by 6 bases; unmatched bases: 4. The CDR3 nucleotides are TGTGCCAGCAGATCTAGCGGGGGGCTCAATGAGCAGTTCTTC. This gives the protein CASRSSGGLNEQFF.

At least ten counts were recorded for this clonotype. This chain joins TRBV7-9 and TRBJ1-2; the D is unclear. The V gene's germline CDR1 is SEHNR and CDR2 FQNEAQ (reference sequence). The CDR3 length is 13 residues. The V end lost 3 bases, the J end lost 0 bases, and 5 bases lay between the germline ends. The CDR3 loop is CASSFDANYGYTF. The CDR3 nucleotides are TGTGCCAGCAGCTTCGACGCTAACTATGGCTACACCTTC.